A selection of T cell receptor beta chains follows, all from one sample in a study of cytomegalovirus exposure and HLA in healthy donors. TCRdb's table, derived via immunoSEQ multiplex PCR, lists solely in-frame clones and lacks some. The sample has about 150,000 clones; roughly 80% are singletons. Sequencing input: PBMCs. Every receptor here comes from a middle-aged woman in good health and CMV-seronegative. The CDR3 runs from the conserved cysteine through the conserved F or W. Fields, in order: V gene, J gene, D gene, clone size, CDR3 protein, CDR3 DNA. The D gene is left open where the match is weak. Clone sizes are given selectively: once, few, many, or a class where the clone is expanded.

TRBV5-4	TRBJ1-2	-	-	CASSFLGGVYGYTF	TGTGCCAGCAGCTTTTTGGGTGGAGTCTATGGCTACACCTTC
TRBV4-1	TRBJ2-7	TRBD1	-	CASSSGTGFEQYF	TGCGCCAGCAGCTCGGGGACAGGGTTCGAGCAGTACTTC
TRBV5-6	TRBJ1-2	-	-	CASKTFPQGGYTF	TGTGCCAGCAAGACTTTTCCTCAGGGAGGCTACACCTTC
TRBV6-5	TRBJ2-1	TRBD1	-	CASSATGGGNEQFF	TGTGCCAGCAGCGCGACAGGGGGAGGGAATGAGCAGTTCTTC
TRBV7-9	TRBJ1-2	-	-	CASNNALYGYTF	TGTGCCAGCAATAACGCCCTATATGGCTACACCTTC
TRBV5-1	TRBJ2-2	TRBD1	-	CASSLAVGGQGLFFTGELFF	TGCGCCAGCAGCTTGGCTGTAGGAGGACAGGGGCTATTTTTCACCGGGGAGCTGTTTTTT
TRBV18	TRBJ1-2	TRBD1	-	CASSPPGTAYGYTF	TGTGCCAGCTCACCACCCGGGACAGCCTATGGCTACACCTTC
TRBV5-4	TRBJ1-1	-	-	CASSLDRAVNTEAFF	TGTGCCAGCAGCTTGGACAGGGCCGTGAACACTGAAGCTTTCTTT
TRBV18	TRBJ2-7	TRBD1	-	CASSPLAPGTGGDEQYF	TGTGCCAGCTCACCACTCGCCCCCGGGACAGGGGGGGACGAGCAGTACTTC
TRBV18	TRBJ1-1	-	-	CASSPSVLLDTEAFF	TGTGCCAGCTCACCGAGTGTGCTTCTTGACACTGAAGCTTTCTTT
TRBV19	TRBJ1-6	-	few	CASSTTGSGGRESPLHF	TGTGCCAGTAGTACAACAGGGAGCGGGGGGAGAGAATCACCCCTCCACTTT
TRBV28	TRBJ1-1	-	-	CASTPPQGLGGNTEAFF	TGTGCCAGCACCCCCCCCCAGGGATTGGGGGGTAACACTGAAGCTTTCTTT
TRBV5-6	TRBJ2-2	-	-	CASSSRLSGELFF	TGTGCCAGCAGCTCTCGACTCTCCGGGGAGCTGTTTTTT
TRBV19	TRBJ2-1	TRBD2	few	CASSEGGLAGGISEQFF	TGTGCCAGTAGCGAAGGGGGACTAGCGGGAGGGATAAGTGAGCAGTTCTTC
TRBV11-3	TRBJ2-2	TRBD2	-	CASSPRGGSLGLSGELFF	TGTGCCAGCAGCCCAAGGGGCGGGAGTCTCGGGTTGTCCGGGGAGCTGTTTTTT
TRBV6-5	TRBJ1-1	TRBD1	once	CASNPATGTEAFF	TGTGCCAGCAATCCAGCGACAGGGACTGAAGCTTTCTTT
TRBV19	TRBJ1-5	-	-	CASTIGGLPQHF	TGTGCCAGTACCATCGGAGGTTTGCCCCAGCATTTT
TRBV5-1	TRBJ2-1	TRBD2	-	CASSLAGENEQFF	TGCGCCAGCAGCCTAGCGGGGGAGAATGAGCAGTTCTTC
TRBV19	TRBJ2-3	-	-	CASSMDTTGDTQYF	TGTGCCAGTAGTATGGACACAACGGGAGATACGCAGTATTTT
TRBV5-1	TRBJ1-3	TRBD1	-	CASSLALTGPGNTIYF	TGCGCCAGCAGCTTGGCGCTGACAGGGCCTGGAAACACCATATATTTT
TRBV5-4	TRBJ2-3	TRBD1	once	CASSTGDTDTQYF	TGTGCCAGCAGCACAGGGGACACAGATACGCAGTATTTT
TRBV28	TRBJ1-2	-	-	CASTETAPNYGYTF	TGTGCCAGCACCGAAACAGCCCCTAACTATGGCTACACCTTC
TRBV5-1	TRBJ2-2	TRBD1	-	CASSLSGGQGIYTGELFF	TGCGCCAGCAGCTTGAGTGGTGGACAGGGGATTTACACCGGGGAGCTGTTTTTT
TRBV5-1	TRBJ1-2	TRBD1	once	CASSLAPGQGFYTF	TGCGCCAGCAGCTTGGCTCCGGGACAGGGGTTCTACACCTTC
TRBV30	TRBJ1-1	TRBD1	-	CAWSVSLQGVAEAFF	TGTGCCTGGAGTGTCTCCCTACAGGGGGTCGCTGAAGCTTTCTTT
TRBV4-2	TRBJ1-1	TRBD1	-	CASSQDVVGTGEAFF	TGTGCCAGCAGCCAAGACGTAGTTGGGACAGGGGAAGCTTTCTTT
TRBV7-9	TRBJ2-2	-	-	CASSLGDYTGELFF	TGTGCCAGCAGCTTAGGTGACTACACCGGGGAGCTGTTTTTT
TRBV6-5	TRBJ1-1	TRBD1	few	CASSLDRGRDTEAFF	TGTGCCAGCAGCCTCGACAGGGGGCGGGACACTGAAGCTTTCTTT
TRBV11-2	TRBJ1-1	TRBD1	few	CASSWEDREATEAFF	TGTGCCAGCAGCTGGGAGGACAGGGAGGCCACTGAAGCTTTCTTT
TRBV9	TRBJ1-5	-	-	CASSVFRRGGSNQPQHF	TGTGCCAGCAGCGTCTTTCGTCGGGGGGGGAGCAATCAGCCCCAGCATTTT
TRBV27	TRBJ1-6	TRBD1	few	CASRQTGPLSSPLHF	TGTGCCAGCAGACAGACAGGGCCCCTAAGTTCACCCCTCCACTTT
TRBV11-3	TRBJ2-7	-	-	CASSRDGIYEQYF	TGTGCCAGCAGCCGCGACGGGATCTACGAGCAGTACTTC
TRBV5-1	TRBJ2-6	TRBD1	-	CASSLGGQGASGANVLTF	TGCGCCAGCAGCTTGGGAGGACAGGGGGCGTCTGGGGCCAACGTCCTGACTTTC